This T cell receptor beta chain originates from a study of cytomegalovirus exposure and HLA in healthy donors. General study results and limits: Several V segments, TRBV6-2 and TRBV6-3 among them, could not be told apart and were dropped.

PCR was performed using 60 Vbeta and 13 Jbeta primers. TCRdb's copy holds only in-frame clones and misses some; the assay was immunoSEQ multiplex PCR. The table has around 130,000 clones, over 70% seen once. This CDR3 comprises 15 residues. Germline V gives CDR1 SGHTA, CDR2 FQGNSA. In regard to this clone: As yet, its antigen is unknown.

This clonotype originated in a woman aged 60 to 75 in good health and CMV-seropositive. This chain uses TRBV7-2 with TRBJ2-5; D call uncertain. TRBJ2-7 explains the end of the DNA better; the J call may be wrong. Material: PBMCs. CDR3 sequence: CASSLGPASSYEQYF. DNA of the CDR3: TGTGCCAGCAGCTTAGGCCCAGCTAGCTCCTACGAGCAGTACTTC.